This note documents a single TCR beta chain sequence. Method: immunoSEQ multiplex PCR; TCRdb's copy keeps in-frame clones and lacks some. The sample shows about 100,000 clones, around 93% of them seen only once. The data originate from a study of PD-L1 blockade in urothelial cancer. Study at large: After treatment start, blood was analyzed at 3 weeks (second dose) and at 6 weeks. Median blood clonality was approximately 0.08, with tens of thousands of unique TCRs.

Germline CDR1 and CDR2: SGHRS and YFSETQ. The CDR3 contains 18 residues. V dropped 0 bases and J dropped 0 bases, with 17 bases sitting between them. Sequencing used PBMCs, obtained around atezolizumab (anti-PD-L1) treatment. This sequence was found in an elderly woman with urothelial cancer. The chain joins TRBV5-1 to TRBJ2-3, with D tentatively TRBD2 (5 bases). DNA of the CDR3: TGCGCCAGCAGCTTGGAGTTACAGCGGACCGCGAGCACAGATACGCAGTATTTT. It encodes CASSLELQRTASTDTQYF.